The present TCR beta chain was sequenced within a study of blood T cell repertoires in COVID-19. About the study: Material from acute and convalescent COVID-19 was sourced from the United States, Italy and Spain. The analysed material was cDNA or gDNA that came from T cells, B-cell-depleted T cells, or PBMCs.

Methods used by the authors: Cell counts per sample came from amplifying reference gene primers. The table came from immunoSEQ multiplex PCR; TCRdb's copy has only in-frame clones and leaves some out. V, J and clone size are those of that table, while D and trimming were read from the DNA. The table includes about 54,000 clones, roughly 85% detected once. The germline V gene has CDR1 SGHTA and CDR2 FQGNSA. The V segment lost 5 bases and the J segment 5 bases; nucleotides outside the gene matches: 6. The CDR3 contains 16 residues. The sequence came from a human donor in a cohort sampled during active COVID-19. The chain uses TRBV7-2 and TRBJ2-1; TRBD2 agrees at 13 bases. The sequenced material came from peripheral blood. The CDR3 sequence: CASSLVGLAGNNEQFF. The CDR3 DNA follows: TGTGCCAGCAGCCTCGTGGGACTAGCGGGGAACAATGAGCAGTTCTTC.